A single sample is the source of the 5 T cell receptor beta chains below, sequenced in a study of blood T cell repertoires in COVID-19. Sequencing used immunoSEQ multiplex PCR; TCRdb keeps in-frame clones, though not all of them. The table lists about 220,000 clones, about nine tenths of them singletons. Sequenced: PBMCs or T cells enriched from blood (not recorded which). These receptors came from a woman in her 40s with acute COVID-19.

The gene calls are TRBV28 and TRBJ1-3, with unresolved D. The CDR3 loop spans 14 amino acids. Germline V gene lookup returns CDR1 MDHEN and CDR2 SYDVKM. Deletions cut 2 bases from V and 2 bases from J, with 7 bases between. CDR3 loop: CASSLGAPGNTIYF. DNA of the CDR3: TGTGCCAGCAGTTTAGGAGCCCCTGGAAACACCATATATTTT.

The chain carries TRBV11-2 and TRBJ1-1; the match to TRBD1 covers 10 bases. The germline gives CDR1 SGHAT, CDR2 FQNNGV. CDR3 length: 16 amino acids. V was pared by 0 bases and J by 4 bases, with 5 bases of the junction left unmatched. CDR3 protein: CASSLEGTGEVTEAFF. CDR3 DNA sequence: TGTGCCAGCAGCTTAGAAGGGACAGGGGAGGTCACTGAAGCTTTCTTT.

The gene calls are TRBV6-5 and TRBJ2-7; 8 positions agree with TRBD1. The CDR3 loop spans 13 amino acids. The germline CDR1 and CDR2 sequences are MNHEY and SVGAGI. V lost 7 bases, J lost 3 bases, and 5 bases stayed unmatched. The CDR3 bases are TGTGCCAGCACCAATACAGGGGGCTACGAGCAGTACGTC. This codes for CASTNTGGYEQYV.

The rearrangement joins TRBV7-3 to TRBJ2-3; D is uncertain. The V end was cut by 1 base, the J end by 4 bases, with 9 bases between. The CDR3 runs to 14 residues. The germline CDR1 and CDR2 sequences are SGHTA and FQGTGA. The chain's CDR3 is CASSLIGKSDTQYF. CDR3 nucleotide sequence: TGTGCCAGCAGCTTAATTGGCAAGTCAGATACGCAGTATTTT.

V is TRBV28 and J is TRBJ1-1; D is possibly TRBD1 (5 bases). Germline CDR1 reads MDHEN; CDR2 reads SYDVKM. The CDR3 sequence is 15 residues long. Between the trimmed V and J ends, which lost 3 bases and 3 bases, there was a span of 14 bases. The CDR3 DNA reads TGTGCCAGCAGTTTGCGCGGGGCCCTACACACTGAAGCTTTCTTT. Residues: CASSLRGALHTEAFF.